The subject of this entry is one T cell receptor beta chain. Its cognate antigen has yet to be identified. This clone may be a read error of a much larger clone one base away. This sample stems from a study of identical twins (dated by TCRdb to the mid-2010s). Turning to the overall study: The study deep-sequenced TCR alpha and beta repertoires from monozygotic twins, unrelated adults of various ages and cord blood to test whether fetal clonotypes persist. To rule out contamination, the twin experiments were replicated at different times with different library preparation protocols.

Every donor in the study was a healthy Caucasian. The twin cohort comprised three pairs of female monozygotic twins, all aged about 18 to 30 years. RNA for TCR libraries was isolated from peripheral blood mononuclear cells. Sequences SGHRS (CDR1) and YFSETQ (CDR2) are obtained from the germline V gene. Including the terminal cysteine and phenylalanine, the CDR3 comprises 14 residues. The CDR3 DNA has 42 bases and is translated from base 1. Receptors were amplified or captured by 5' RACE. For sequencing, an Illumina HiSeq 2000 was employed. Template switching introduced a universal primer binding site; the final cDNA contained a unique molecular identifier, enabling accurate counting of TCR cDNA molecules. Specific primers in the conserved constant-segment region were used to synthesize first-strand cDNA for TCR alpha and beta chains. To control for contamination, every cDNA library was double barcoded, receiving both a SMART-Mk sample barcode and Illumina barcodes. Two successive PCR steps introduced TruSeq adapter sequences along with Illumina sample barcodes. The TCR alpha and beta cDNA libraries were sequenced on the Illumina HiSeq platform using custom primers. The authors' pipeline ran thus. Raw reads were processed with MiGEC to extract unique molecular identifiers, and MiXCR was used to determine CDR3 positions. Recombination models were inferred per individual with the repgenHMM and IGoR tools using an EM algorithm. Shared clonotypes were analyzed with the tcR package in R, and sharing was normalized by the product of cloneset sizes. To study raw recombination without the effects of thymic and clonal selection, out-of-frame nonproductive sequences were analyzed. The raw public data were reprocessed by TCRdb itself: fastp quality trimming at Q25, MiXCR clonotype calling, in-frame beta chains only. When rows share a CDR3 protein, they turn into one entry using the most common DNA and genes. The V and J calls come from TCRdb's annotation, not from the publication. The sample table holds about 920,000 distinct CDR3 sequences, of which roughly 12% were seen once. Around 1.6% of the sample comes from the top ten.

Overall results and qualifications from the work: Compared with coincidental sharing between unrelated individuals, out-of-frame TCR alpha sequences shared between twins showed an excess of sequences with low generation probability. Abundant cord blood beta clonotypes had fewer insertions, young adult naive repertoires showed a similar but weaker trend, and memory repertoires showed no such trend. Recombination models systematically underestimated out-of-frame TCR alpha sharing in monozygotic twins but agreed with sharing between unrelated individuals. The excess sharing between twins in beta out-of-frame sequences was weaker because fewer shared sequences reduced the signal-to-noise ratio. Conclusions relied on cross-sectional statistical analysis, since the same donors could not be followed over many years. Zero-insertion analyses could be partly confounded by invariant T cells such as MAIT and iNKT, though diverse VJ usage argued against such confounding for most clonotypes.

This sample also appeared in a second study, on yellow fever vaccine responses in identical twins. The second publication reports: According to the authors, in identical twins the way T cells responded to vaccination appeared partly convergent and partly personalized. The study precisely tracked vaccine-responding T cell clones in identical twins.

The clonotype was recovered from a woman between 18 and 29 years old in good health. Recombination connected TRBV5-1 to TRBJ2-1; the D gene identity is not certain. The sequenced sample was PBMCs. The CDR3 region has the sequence CASSRPSSFNEQFF. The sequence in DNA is TGCGCCAGCAGCCGCCCGAGCTCCTTCAATGAGCAGTTCTTC.